The entry below gives a single T cell receptor beta chain sequence along with its context. The antigen remains unidentified. The study ran its PCR with 60 Vbeta and 13 Jbeta primers. Profiling relied on immunoSEQ multiplex PCR, and the TCRdb table lists in-frame clones only, not all of them. Here the sample spans 75,000 to 100,000 clones, around 77% being singletons. This entry is derived from a study of cytomegalovirus exposure and HLA in healthy donors. In germline, CDR1 is WNHNN, CDR2 SYGVQD (reference sequence). The CDR3 is 14 amino acids. V shed 6 bases and J 9 bases; nucleotides not matched to a gene: 8. Points from the study as a whole: Later findings reportedly placed an Asian-associated ancestry cluster below the approximately 630-donor mean for N-insertions.

V gene TRBV10-1 combines with J gene TRBJ2-1, with 10 positions matching TRBD2. Sequencing used PBMCs. This TCR was sampled from a man in his forties in good health and CMV-seronegative. CDR3 bases: TGCGCCAGCAGCTACAGCGGGGGGGGCGGTGAGCAGTTCTTC. Its protein product is CASSYSGGGGEQFF.